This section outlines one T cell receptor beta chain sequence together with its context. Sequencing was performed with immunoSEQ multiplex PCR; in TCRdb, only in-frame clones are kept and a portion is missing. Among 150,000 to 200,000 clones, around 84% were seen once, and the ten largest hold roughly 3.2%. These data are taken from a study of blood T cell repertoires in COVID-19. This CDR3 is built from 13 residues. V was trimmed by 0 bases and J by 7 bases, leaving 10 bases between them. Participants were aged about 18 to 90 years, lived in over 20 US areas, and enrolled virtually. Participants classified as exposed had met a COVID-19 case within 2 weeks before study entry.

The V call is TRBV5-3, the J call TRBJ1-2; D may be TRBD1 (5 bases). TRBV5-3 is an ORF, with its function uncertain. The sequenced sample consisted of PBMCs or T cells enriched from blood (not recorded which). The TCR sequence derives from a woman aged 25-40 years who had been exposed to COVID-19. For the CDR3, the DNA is TGTGCCAGAAGCTTGGCAGGGAAGAGTGGCTACACCTTC. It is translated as CARSLAGKSGYTF.